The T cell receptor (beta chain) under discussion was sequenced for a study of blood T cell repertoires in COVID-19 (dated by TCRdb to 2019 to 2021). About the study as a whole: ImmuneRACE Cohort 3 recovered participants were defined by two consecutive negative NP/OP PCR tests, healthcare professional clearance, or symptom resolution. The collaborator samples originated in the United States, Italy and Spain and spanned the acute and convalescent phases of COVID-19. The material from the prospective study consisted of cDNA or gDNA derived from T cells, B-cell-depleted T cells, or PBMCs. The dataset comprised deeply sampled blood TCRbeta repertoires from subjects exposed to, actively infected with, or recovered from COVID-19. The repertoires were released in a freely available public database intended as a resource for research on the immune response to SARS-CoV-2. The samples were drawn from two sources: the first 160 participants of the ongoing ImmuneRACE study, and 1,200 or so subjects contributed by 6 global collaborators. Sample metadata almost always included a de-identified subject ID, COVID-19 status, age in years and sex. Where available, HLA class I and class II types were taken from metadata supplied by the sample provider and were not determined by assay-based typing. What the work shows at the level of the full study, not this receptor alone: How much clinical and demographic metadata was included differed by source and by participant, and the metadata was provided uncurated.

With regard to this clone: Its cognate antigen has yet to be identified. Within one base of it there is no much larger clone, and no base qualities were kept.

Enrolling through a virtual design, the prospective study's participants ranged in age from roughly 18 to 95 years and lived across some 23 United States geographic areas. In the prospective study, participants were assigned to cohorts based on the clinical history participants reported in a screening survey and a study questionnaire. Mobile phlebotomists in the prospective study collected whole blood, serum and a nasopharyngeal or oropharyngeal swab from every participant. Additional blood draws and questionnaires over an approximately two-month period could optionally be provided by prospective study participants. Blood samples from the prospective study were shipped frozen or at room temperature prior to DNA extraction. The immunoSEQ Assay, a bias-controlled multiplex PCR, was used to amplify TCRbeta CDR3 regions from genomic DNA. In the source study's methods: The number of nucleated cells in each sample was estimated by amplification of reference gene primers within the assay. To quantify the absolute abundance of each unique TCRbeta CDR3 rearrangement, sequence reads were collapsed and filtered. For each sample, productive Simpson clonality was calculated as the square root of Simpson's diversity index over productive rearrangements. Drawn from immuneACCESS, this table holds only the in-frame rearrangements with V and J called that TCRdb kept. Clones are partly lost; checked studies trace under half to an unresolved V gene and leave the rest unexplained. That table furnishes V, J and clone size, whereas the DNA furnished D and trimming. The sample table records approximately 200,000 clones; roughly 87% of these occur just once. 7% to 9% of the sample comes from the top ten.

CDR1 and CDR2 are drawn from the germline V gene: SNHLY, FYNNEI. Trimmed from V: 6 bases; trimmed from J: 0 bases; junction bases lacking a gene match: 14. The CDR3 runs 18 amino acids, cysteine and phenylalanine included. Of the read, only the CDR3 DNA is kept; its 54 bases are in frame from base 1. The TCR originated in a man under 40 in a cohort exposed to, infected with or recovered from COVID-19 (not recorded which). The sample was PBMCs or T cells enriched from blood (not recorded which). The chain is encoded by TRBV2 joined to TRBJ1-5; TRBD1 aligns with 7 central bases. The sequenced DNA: TGTGCCAGCAGGAGGGGGATAATACAGGGGTATAGCAATCAGCCCCAGCATTTT. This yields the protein CASRRGIIQGYSNQPQHF.